This TCR beta chain was found in a study of cytomegalovirus exposure and HLA in healthy donors. Unmatched junction bases numbered 17, after V lost 3 bases and J lost 6 bases. The length of the CDR3 is 19 residues. The germline gives CDR1 LGHNA, CDR2 YSLEER. PCR involved 60 Vbeta and 13 Jbeta primers. TCRdb's copy holds only in-frame clones and misses some; the assay was immunoSEQ multiplex PCR. This table has roughly 150,000 clones, roughly 75% appearing once. The gene calls are TRBV4-3 and TRBJ2-2, with 9 bases that match TRBD2. The origin of this receptor is a man younger than 35 in good health and CMV-seronegative. The sequenced sample was PBMCs. The CDR3 region has the DNA TGCGCCAGCAGCCACCTGGGGGTAGCGGGAGTAATAAAGTCCGGGGAGCTGTTTTTT. Its translation is CASSHLGVAGVIKSGELFF.